This T cell receptor (beta chain) was profiled in a study of cytomegalovirus exposure and HLA in healthy donors. Germline V gene sequence: CDR1 SGHRS, CDR2 YFSETQ. The length of the CDR3 is 16 residues. The V and J ends lost 4 bases and 2 bases respectively, with 17 bases between them. On this clone: The antigen is not known.

Study observations and caveats: CMV serostatus was the only immune exposure information that was available. When analyzed later, a missense DCLRE1C variant was found to be linked to TCR beta V- and J-gene trimming.

60 Vbeta and 13 Jbeta primers were used in PCR. Assay used: immunoSEQ multiplex PCR; TCRdb lists only in-frame clones, some missing. In the table there are some 190,000 clones, roughly four fifths of which are singletons. What was sequenced was PBMCs. The rearrangement links TRBV5-1 to TRBJ2-3, with D uncertain. The receptor comes from a woman aged 25 to 45 in good health and CMV-seropositive. In nucleotides, the CDR3 is TGCGCCAGCAGCCCGGCGGTCGCTTATTCCACAGATACGCAGTATTTT. This gives the protein CASSPAVAYSTDTQYF.